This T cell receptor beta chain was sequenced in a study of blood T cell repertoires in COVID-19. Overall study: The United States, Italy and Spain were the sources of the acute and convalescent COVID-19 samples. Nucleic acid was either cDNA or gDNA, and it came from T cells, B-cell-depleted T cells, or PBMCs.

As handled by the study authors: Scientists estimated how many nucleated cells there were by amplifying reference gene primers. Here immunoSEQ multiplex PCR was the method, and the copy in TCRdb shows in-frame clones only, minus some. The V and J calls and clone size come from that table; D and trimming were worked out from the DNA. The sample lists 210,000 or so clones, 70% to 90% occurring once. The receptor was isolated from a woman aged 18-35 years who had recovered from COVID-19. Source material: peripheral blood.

The CDR3 DNA reads as TGTGCCAGCAGCCCTAGGGGACAGGGGCCTGACACTGAAGCTTTCTTT. Encoded protein: CASSPRGQGPDTEAFF. The J gene is TRBJ1-1, the V gene TRBV13; the match to TRBD1 covers 10 bases. The CDR3 has 16 residues. Germline V gene data show CDR1 as PRHDT and CDR2 as FYEKMQ (reference sequence). V lost 5 bases and J lost 3; bases outside the gene matches: 9.